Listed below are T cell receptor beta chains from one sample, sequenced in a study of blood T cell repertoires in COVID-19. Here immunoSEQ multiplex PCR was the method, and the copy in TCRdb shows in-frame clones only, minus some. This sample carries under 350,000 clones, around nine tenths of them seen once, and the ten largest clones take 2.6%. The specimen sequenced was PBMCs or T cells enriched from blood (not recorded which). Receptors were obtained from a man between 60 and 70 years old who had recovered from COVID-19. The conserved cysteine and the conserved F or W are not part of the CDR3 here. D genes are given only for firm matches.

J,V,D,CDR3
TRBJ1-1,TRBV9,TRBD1,ASSAMDRGDTEAF
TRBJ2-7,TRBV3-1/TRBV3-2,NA,ASSRGGTYEQY
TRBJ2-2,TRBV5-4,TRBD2,ASSSWTSGSARDTGELF
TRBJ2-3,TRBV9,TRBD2,ASSVERGWTDTQY
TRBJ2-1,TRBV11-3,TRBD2,ASSLGLAGGFGEQF
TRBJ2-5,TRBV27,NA,ASSFSWTEFPGTQY
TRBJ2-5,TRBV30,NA,AWTLFQETQY
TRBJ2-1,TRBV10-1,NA,ASSERAGSSYNEQF
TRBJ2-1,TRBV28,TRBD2,ASSLMLAGGGEQF
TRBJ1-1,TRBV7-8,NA,ASSLAPLNTEAF
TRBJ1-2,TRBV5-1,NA,ASSPQGGVWGYT
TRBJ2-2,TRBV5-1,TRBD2,ASSPGLAPTGELF
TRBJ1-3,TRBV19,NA,ASSIDPRSNTIY
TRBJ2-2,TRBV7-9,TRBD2,AMRRSGGYTGELF
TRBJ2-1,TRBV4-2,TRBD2,ASSHLPGGPNSINEQF
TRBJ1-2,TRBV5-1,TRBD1,ASSSNPGQGLTGGYT
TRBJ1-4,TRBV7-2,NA,ASSSQTGPNEKLF
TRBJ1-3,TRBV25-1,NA,ASKSHGHLGSGNTIY
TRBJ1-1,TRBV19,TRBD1,ASSIRGQRTEAF
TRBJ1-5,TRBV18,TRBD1,ASSRGQGWNQPQH
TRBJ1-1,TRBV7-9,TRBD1,ASSLTGTENTEAF
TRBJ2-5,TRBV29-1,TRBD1,SVRQGARETQY
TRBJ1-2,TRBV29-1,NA,SVSHRAGGDGYT
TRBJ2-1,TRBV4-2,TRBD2,ASSPTSGAYNEQF
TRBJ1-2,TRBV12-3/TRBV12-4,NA,ASSQTGIYGYT
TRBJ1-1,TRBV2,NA,ASSGTTLFMNTEAF
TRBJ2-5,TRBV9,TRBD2,ASSAGVAGGIQETQY
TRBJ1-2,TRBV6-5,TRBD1,ASSQPGGKNYGYT
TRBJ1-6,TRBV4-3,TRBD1,ASSQEPGQGYSPLH
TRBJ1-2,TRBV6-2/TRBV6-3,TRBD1,ASSAGTAFYGYT
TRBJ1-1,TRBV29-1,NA,SGSSGMNTEAF
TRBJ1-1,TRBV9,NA,ASSPGVMNTEAF
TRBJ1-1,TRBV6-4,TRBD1,ASSNRGPSEAF
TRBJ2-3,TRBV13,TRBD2,ASSTGGLAGTDTQY
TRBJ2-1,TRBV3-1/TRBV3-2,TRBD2,ASSSGTSGNEQF
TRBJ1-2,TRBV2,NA,ASSVQGNGYT
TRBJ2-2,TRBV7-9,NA,ASSFTGRNTGELF
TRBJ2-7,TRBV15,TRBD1,ATSSRDRYYEQY
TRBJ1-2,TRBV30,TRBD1,AWNTRDRPSNYGYT